This TCR beta chain was observed in a study of T cell clonotyping in hematopoietic cell transplantation. Generated by immunoSEQ multiplex PCR, the TCRdb table keeps only in-frame clones and is missing some. The sample includes around 15,000 clones, over 95% of them seen just once. This CDR3 is 13 amino acids long. Germline V gene sequence: CDR1 SNHLY, CDR2 FYNNEI. V lost 2 bases, J lost 11 bases, and 2 bases stayed unmatched. Sequencing used peripheral blood mononuclear cells, obtained 30 days after allogeneic stem cell transplant. This TCR was recovered from a female patient aged 50 to 60 who had an allogeneic stem cell transplant from an unrelated donor, so T cells may come from the graft donor. Some clones in this sample may be carry-over from other donors' samples. The chain links TRBV2 to TRBJ1-6, with 8 bases that match TRBD1. The CDR3 bases are TGTGCCAGCAGTGAAAACAGGGGGGCACCCCTCCACTTT. The encoded protein is CASSENRGAPLHF.